This record concerns one T cell receptor beta chain sequence. Its specificity is unknown. This entry is derived from a study of shared clonotypes between healthy human individuals. The germline gives CDR1 MNHEY, CDR2 SMNVEV (reference sequence). The CDR3 loop spans 16 amino acids. Germline trimming cut 5 bases from V and 0 bases from J; bases unmatched to any gene: 8. Regarding the study as a whole: Sampling covered nothing but blood. Tissue TCR repertoires likely differ from those found in blood. Non-shared clonotypes had lower generation probabilities than clonotypes shared by all four sorted-subset donors.

In the original processing: ImmunoSEQ gave junction-only sequences without quality scores, so filtering differed. TCRdb's copy holds only in-frame clones and misses some; the assay was immunoSEQ multiplex PCR. Clonal size and the V and J genes are those of that table, whereas D and trimming came from the DNA. The sample includes 2 million or so clones, approximately 94% of them seen just once. CD8 cells classed as naive were CD45RO-negative and positively selected for CCR7, excluding terminally differentiated effector memory CD45RA+ cells. Adult donors, all healthy and HIV-negative, had no recent acute infections or vaccinations.

The source is a young man in good health. The V and J genes are TRBV27 and TRBJ2-3, with 7 bases lining up with TRBD1. Material: naive CD8+ T cells sorted from blood. The CDR3 protein is CASSLGTAASTDTQYF. The DNA of the CDR3 is TGTGCCAGCAGTCTAGGGACAGCAGCTAGCACAGATACGCAGTATTTT.